These 4 T cell receptor beta chains came from one sample sequenced in a study of PD-1 blockade in classical Hodgkin lymphoma. All the patients suffered relapse after autologous stem cell transplantation, and brentuximab vedotin exposure differed. Magnetic negative selection of thawed PBMCs yielded the CD8+ T cells. Sequenced by immunoSEQ multiplex PCR; TCRdb stores in-frame clones only, minus some. The repertoire includes about 12,000 clones, roughly three quarters of them detected once, and roughly 25% sits in the top ten. This specimen was CD8+ T cells from blood, taken at baseline. These receptors were taken from a human donor with classical Hodgkin lymphoma.

The chain combines TRBV9 with TRBJ2-7, with D perhaps matching TRBD1 or TRBD2 (7 bases each). V was shortened by 6 bases and J by 6 bases, with 25 bases between the two germline ends. Germline V gene data show CDR1 as SGDLS and CDR2 as YYNGEE. The length of the CDR3 is 16 residues. CDR3 protein: CASTQGEVTSWSEQYF. The CDR3, as DNA: TGTGCCAGCACCCAGGGGGAGGTGACTAGCTGGAGCGAGCAGTACTTC.

This clone was seen more than once but under ten times. The chain carries TRBV12-5 and TRBJ1-1, with unresolved D. This CDR3 has 15 residues. Per germline, CDR1 LGHNT and CDR2 FRNRAP. V gave up 0 bases and J gave up 1 base, with 9 bases separating them. CDR3 loop: CASGLVLGENTEAFF. CDR3 in DNA: TGTGCTAGTGGTTTGGTACTCGGGGAGAACACTGAAGCTTTCTTT.

The V gene is TRBV14, the J gene TRBJ1-1; D gene unclear. Germline V gives CDR1 SGHDN, CDR2 FVKESK. The ends were cut back, 8 bases at V and 0 bases at J, with 13 bases in the middle. CDR3 size: 14 residues. The CDR3 loop reads CASGSRGMNTEAFF. In DNA, the CDR3 is TGTGCCAGCGGATCAAGAGGAATGAACACTGAAGCTTTCTTT.

V gene TRBV4-2 combines with J gene TRBJ1-5, with D tentatively TRBD1 (5 bases). The germline gives CDR1 LGHNA, CDR2 YNFKEQ. This CDR3 comprises 20 residues. Trimming removed 2 bases from V and 5 bases from J, with 28 bases in between. The CDR3 nucleotides read TGTGCCAGCAGCCAAAAAACGACAGTGGAGAAAACCCATTACCATCAGCCCCAGCATTTT. It encodes CASSQKTTVEKTHYHQPQHF.